One sample yielded the 6 T cell receptor beta chains listed below, sequenced in a study of shared T cell receptors in the human thymus (dated by TCRdb to the early 2020s). The library relied on the immunoSEQ multiplex PCR assay. TCRdb retrieved this table from immuneACCESS and kept in-frame rearrangements only. Not all clones are present; in checked studies, unresolved V genes account for under half, and no reason is known for the remainder. The sample data list more than 550,000 clones, and approximately 85% of these were observed just once. Around 0.0099% of the sample lies in the top ten. This sample also appeared in a second study, on human thymus T cells.

Sequencing was done on a sample of thymocytes. Receptors originate from a girl under three years old with a congenital heart defect. Donor details come from another sample of the same person, matched by shared clones.

The chain joins TRBV5-1 to TRBJ1-2; tentative D call: TRBD1 (6 bases). Trimming took 2 bases from V and 5 from J, leaving 16 bases between them. The CDR3 extends over 15 amino acids. Per the germline V gene, CDR1 is SGHRS and CDR2 is YFSETQ. CDR3 in DNA: TGCGCCAGCAGCTTTACAGGGTTCCAGTGGTATGGCTACACCTTC. This encodes CASSFTGFQWYGYTF.

The chain links TRBV5-6 to TRBJ1-4; tentatively, D is TRBD1 (6 bases). Trimming removed 2 bases from V and 7 bases from J, with 18 bases in between. The CDR3 covers 16 residues. The germline V gene encodes CDR1 SGHDT and CDR2 YYEEEE. The CDR3 nucleotides read TGTGCCAGCAGCTTCCGGCTGGGGGGGCTAGGTGAAAAACTGTTTTTT. This encodes CASSFRLGGLGEKLFF.

The gene calls are TRBV6-5 and TRBJ1-2; D gene unclear. Trimming left V 5 bases short and J 4 bases short, with 11 bases between. The CDR3 extends over 13 amino acids. Germline V gives CDR1 MNHEY, CDR2 SVGAGI. The CDR3 region is CASSVPGSYGYTF. The CDR3 DNA follows: TGTGCCAGCAGTGTTCCGGGAAGCTATGGCTACACCTTC.

The chain uses TRBV15 and TRBJ1-1; tentatively, D is TRBD1 (5 bases). This CDR3 has 16 residues. V gave up 1 base and J gave up 4 bases, with 16 bases separating them. Germline lookup yields CDR1 LNHNV and CDR2 YYDKDF (reference sequence). The CDR3 bases are TGTGCCACCAGCAGAGCGCGACAAAACCAGGGCACTGAAGCTTTCTTT. This translates into CATSRARQNQGTEAFF. The variable domain in full, completed from reference TRBV15 and TRBJ1-1, reads DAMVIQNPRYQVTQFGKPVTLSCSQTLNHNVMYWYQQKSSQAPKLLFHYYDKDFNNEADTPDNFQSRRPNTSFCFLDIRSPGLGDTAMYLCATSRARQNQGTEAFFGQGTRLTVV.

The V gene is TRBV19, the J gene TRBJ1-1; D call uncertain. CDR3 length equals 13 residues. Germline CDR1 and CDR2: LNHDA and SQIVND (reference sequence). V dropped 6 bases and J dropped 1 base, with 9 bases sitting between them. The CDR3: CASREGWNTEAFF. CDR3 sequence (DNA): TGTGCCAGTAGGGAGGGTTGGAACACTGAAGCTTTCTTT.

V is TRBV4-1 and J is TRBJ1-5, with 8 bases fitting TRBD1. CDR3 length equals 17 residues. Germline assignment: CDR1 MGHRA and CDR2 YSYEKL. V shed 4 bases and J 4 bases; nucleotides not matched to a gene: 12. The DNA for the CDR3 is TGCGCCAGCAGCCTAAGAACGGGACAGGATTCGAATCAGCCCCAGCATTTT. As protein: CASSLRTGQDSNQPQHF.